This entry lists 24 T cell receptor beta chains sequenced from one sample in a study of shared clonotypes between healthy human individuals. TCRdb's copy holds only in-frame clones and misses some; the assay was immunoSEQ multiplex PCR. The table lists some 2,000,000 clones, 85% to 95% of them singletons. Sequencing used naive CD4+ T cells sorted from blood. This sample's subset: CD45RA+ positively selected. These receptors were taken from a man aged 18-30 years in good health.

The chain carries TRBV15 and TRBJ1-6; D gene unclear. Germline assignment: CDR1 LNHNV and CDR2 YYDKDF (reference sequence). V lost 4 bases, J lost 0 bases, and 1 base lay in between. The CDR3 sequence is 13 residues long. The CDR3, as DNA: TGTGCCACCAGCAACTCCTATAATTCACCCCTCCACTTT. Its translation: CATSNSYNSPLHF.

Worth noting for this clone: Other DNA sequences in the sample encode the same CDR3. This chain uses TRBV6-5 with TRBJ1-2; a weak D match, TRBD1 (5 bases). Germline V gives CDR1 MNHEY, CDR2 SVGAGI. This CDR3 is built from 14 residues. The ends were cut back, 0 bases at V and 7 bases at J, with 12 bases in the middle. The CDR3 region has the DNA TGTGCCAGCAGTTACTCGCGGGGAAGGGGTGGCTACACCTTC. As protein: CASSYSRGRGGYTF.

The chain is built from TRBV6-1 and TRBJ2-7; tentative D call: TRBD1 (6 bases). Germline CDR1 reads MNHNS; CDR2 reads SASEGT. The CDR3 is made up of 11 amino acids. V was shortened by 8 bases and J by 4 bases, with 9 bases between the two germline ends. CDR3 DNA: TGTGCCAGCCTAGACAGGTACGAGCAGTACTTC. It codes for CASLDRYEQYF.

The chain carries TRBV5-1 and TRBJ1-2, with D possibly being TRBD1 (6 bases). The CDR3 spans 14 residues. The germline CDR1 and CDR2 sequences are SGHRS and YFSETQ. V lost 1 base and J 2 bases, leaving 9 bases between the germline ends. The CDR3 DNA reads TGCGCCAGCAGCTTGTGGGGACAAAACTATGGCTACACCTTC. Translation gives CASSLWGQNYGYTF.

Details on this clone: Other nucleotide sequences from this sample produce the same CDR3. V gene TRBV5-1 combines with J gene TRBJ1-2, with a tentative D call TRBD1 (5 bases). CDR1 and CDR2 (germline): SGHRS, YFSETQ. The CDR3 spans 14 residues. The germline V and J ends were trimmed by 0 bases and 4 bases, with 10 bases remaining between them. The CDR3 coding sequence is TGCGCCAGCAGCTTGGATGGGGGTAGCTATGGCTACACCTTC. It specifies CASSLDGGSYGYTF.

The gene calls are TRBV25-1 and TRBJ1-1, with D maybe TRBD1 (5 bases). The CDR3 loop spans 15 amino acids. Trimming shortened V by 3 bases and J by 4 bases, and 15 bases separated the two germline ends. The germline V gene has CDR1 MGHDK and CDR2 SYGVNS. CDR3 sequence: CASSEPGNGGTEAFF. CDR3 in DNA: TGTGCCAGCAGTGAGCCAGGGAATGGGGGCACTGAAGCTTTCTTT.

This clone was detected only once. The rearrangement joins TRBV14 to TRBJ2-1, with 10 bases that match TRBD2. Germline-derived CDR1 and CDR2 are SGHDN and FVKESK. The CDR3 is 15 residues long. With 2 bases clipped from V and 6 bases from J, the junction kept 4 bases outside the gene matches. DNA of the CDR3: TGTGCCAGCAGCCAACTAGCGGGGGTTTCCAATGAGCAGTTCTTC. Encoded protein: CASSQLAGVSNEQFF.

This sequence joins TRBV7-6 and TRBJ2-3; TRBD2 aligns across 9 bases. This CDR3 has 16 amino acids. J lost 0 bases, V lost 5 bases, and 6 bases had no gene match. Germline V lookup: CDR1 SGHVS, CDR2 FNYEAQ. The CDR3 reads CASSEVAGVSTDTQYF. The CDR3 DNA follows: TGTGCCAGCAGCGAGGTAGCGGGAGTTAGCACAGATACGCAGTATTTT.

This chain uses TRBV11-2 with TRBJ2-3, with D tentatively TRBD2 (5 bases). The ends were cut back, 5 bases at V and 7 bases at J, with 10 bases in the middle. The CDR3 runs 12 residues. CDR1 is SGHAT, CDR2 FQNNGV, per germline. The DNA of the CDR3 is TGTGCCAGCAGCAAACGGGAATATACGCAGTATTTT. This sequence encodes CASSKREYTQYF.

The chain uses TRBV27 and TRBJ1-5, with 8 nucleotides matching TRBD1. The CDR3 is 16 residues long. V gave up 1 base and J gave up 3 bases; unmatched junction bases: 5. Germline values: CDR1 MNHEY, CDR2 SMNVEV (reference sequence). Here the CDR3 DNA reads TGTGCCAGCAGTTTATATTCAGGGGGCAACAATCAGCCCCAGCATTTT. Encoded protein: CASSLYSGGNNQPQHF.

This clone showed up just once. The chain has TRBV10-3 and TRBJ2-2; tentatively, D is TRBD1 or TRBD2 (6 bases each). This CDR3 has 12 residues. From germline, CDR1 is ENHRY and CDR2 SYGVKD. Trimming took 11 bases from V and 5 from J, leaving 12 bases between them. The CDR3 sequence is CAAGGGTGELFF. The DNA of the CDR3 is TGTGCCGCAGGAGGGGGAACCGGGGAGCTGTTTTTT.

The chain's CDR3 is CSARWGNEQYF. The CDR3 nucleotides are TGCAGTGCTAGATGGGGGAACGAGCAGTACTTC. V gene TRBV20-1 combines with J gene TRBJ2-7; D is tentatively TRBD1 or TRBD2 (5 bases each). Trimming shortened V by 2 bases and J by 5 bases, and 7 bases separated the two germline ends. CDR3 size: 11 residues. The germline gives CDR1 DFQATT, CDR2 SNEGSKA (reference sequence).

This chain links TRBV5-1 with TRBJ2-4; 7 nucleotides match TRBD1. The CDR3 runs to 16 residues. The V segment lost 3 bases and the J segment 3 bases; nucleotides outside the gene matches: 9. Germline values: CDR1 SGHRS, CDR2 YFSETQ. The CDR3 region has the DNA TGCGCCAGCAGCTCCGGGACAGCCTTCTACAAAAACATTCAGTACTTC. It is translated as CASSSGTAFYKNIQYF.

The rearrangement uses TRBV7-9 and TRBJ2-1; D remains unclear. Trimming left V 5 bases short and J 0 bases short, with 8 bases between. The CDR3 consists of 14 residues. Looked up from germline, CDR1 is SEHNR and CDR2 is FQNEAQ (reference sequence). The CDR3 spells CASSIDGSYNEQFF. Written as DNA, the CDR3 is TGTGCCAGCAGCATCGACGGCTCCTACAATGAGCAGTTCTTC.

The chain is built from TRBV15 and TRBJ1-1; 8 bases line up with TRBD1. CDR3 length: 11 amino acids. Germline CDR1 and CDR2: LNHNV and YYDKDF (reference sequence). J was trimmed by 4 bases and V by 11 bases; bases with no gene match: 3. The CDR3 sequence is CAVDRGTEAFF. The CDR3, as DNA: TGTGCCGTTGACAGGGGCACTGAAGCTTTCTTT. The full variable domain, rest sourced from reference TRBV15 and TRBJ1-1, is DAMVIQNPRYQVTQFGKPVTLSCSQTLNHNVMYWYQQKSSQAPKLLFHYYDKDFNNEADTPDNFQSRRPNTSFCFLDIRSPGLGDTAMYLCAVDRGTEAFFGQGTRLTVV.

This CDR3 reads CASSSGLAVNTGELFF. CDR3 DNA sequence: TGTGCCAGCAGCTCCGGACTAGCGGTTAACACCGGGGAGCTGTTTTTT. This rearrangement joins TRBV5-4 to TRBJ2-2; the match to TRBD2 covers 10 bases. The CDR3 runs to 16 residues. The germline gives CDR1 SGHNT, CDR2 YYREEE (reference sequence). V shed 3 bases, J shed 2 bases, and the junction held 4 bases outside the gene matches.

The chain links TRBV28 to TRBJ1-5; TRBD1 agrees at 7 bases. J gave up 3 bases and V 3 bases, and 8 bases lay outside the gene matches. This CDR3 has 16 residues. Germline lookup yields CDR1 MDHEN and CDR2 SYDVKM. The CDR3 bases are TGTGCCAGCAGTTTCCAACAGGGGTCGGTCAATCAGCCCCAGCATTTT. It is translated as CASSFQQGSVNQPQHF.

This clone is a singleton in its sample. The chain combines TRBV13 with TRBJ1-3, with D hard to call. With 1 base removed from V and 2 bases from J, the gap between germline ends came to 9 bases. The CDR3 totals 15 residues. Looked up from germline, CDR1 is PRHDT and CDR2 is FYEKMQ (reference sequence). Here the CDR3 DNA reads TGTGCCAGCAGCTTAGATGGGGTTGCTGGAAACACCATATATTTT. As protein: CASSLDGVAGNTIYF.

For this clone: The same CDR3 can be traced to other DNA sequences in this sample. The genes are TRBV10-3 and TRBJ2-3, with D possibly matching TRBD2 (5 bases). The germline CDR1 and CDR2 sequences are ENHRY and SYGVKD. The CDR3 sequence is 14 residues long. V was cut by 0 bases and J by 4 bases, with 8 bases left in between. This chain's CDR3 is CAISESRGSDTQYF. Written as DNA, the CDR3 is TGTGCCATCAGTGAGTCACGGGGATCAGATACGCAGTATTTT.

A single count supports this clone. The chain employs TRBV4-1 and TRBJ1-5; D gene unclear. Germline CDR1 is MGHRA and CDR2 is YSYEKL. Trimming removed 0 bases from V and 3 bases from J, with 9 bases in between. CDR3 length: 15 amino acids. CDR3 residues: CASSQDWQLNQPQHF. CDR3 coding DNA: TGCGCCAGCAGCCAAGATTGGCAGCTCAATCAGCCCCAGCATTTT.

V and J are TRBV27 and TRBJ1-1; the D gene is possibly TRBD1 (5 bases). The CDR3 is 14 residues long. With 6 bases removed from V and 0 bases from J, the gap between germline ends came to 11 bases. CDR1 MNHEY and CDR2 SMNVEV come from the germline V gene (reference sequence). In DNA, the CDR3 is TGTGCCAGCAGGCCCGACAGAATGAACACTGAAGCTTTCTTT. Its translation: CASRPDRMNTEAFF.

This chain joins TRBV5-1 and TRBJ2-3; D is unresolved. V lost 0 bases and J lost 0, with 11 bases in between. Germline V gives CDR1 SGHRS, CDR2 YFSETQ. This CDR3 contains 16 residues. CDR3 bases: TGCGCCAGCAGCTTGGGCCAGGAAACTAGCACAGATACGCAGTATTTT. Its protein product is CASSLGQETSTDTQYF.

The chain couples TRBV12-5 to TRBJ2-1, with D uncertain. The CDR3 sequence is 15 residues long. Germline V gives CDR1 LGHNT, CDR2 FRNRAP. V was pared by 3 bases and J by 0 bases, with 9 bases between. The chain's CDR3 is CASGLARSSYNEQFF. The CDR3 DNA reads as TGTGCTAGTGGTTTAGCCAGGAGCTCCTACAATGAGCAGTTCTTC.

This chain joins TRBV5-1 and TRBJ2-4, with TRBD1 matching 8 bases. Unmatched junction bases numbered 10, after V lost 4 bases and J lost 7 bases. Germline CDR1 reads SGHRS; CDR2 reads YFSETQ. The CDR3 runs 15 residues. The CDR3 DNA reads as TGCGCCAGCAGCGGGGATGGACAGGGCCAGAACATTCAGTACTTC. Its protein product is CASSGDGQGQNIQYF. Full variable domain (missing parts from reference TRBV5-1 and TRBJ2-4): KAGVTQTPRYLIKTRGQQVTLSCSPISGHRSVSWYQQTPGQGLQFLFEYFSETQRNKGNFPGRFSGRQFSNSRSEMNVSTLELGDSALYLCASSGDGQGQNIQYFGAGTRLSVL.